This is a list of T cell receptor beta chains from one sample in a study of cytomegalovirus exposure and HLA in healthy donors. The repertoire was sequenced with immunoSEQ multiplex PCR; TCRdb's copy has only in-frame clones and lacks some. The table shows about 170,000 clones, with 79% occurring only once. The sample was PBMCs. All receptors come from a woman in her fifties or sixties in good health and CMV-seronegative. The CDR3 runs from the conserved cysteine through the conserved F or W. A D gene is named only where the DNA matches it firmly. Clone size is given for some rows only: seen once, a few or many times, or a class if the clone is expanded.

j_gene | d_gene | abundance | v_gene | CDR3nt | CDR3aa
TRBJ2-1 | - | - | TRBV20-1 | TGCAGTGCTAGAGCCCGGGACAATATTTTCTTC | CSARARDNIFF
TRBJ2-3 | - | - | TRBV4-2 | TGTGCCAGCAGCCAAGCGACAGCTAGCGCAGATACGCAGTATTTT | CASSQATASADTQYF
TRBJ1-5 | TRBD1 | - | TRBV10-3 | TGTGCCATCAGAGACAGGGGCAATCAGCCCCAGCATTTT | CAIRDRGNQPQHF
TRBJ1-3 | - | - | TRBV7-9 | TGTGCCAGCAGCTTAGACGGCGGGGGAGGGGACACCATATATTTT | CASSLDGGGGDTIYF
TRBJ1-6 | TRBD1 | - | TRBV5-1 | TGCGCCAGCAGTTTCTCCCGGGACAGAACCAATTCCCCCCTCCACTTT | CASSFSRDRTNSPLHF
TRBJ2-3 | TRBD2 | few | TRBV28 | TGTGCCAGCAGTTTATCAATAGCGGGAGATACGCAGTATTTT | CASSLSIAGDTQYF
TRBJ1-5 | TRBD1 | - | TRBV4-2 | TGTGCCAGCAGCCAAGAACAGGGGGCGGATCAGCCCCAGCATTTT | CASSQEQGADQPQHF
TRBJ2-7 | - | - | TRBV21-1 | TGTGCCAGCAGCAGGGTCTGTGCGGCGTTCTCCTACGAGCAGTACTTC | CASSRVCAAFSYEQYF
TRBJ2-7 | TRBD1 | - | TRBV5-4 | TGTGCCAGCAGCTTGTTCGGTCAGGACAGGGGGTCCGGGAAGTACTTC | CASSLFGQDRGSGKYF
TRBJ2-1 | - | - | TRBV7-9 | TGTTCCAGCAGCTCACTAGCTTGGGAGCAGTTCTTC | CSSSSLAWEQFF
TRBJ1-2 | TRBD1 | few | TRBV2 | TGTGCCAACAGAGGACAGGGGCATGGCTACACCTTC | CANRGQGHGYTF
TRBJ1-1 | TRBD1 | - | TRBV4-1 | TGCGCCAGCAGCCACCCGGACAGGGCCCTAACTGAAGCTTTCTTT | CASSHPDRALTEAFF
TRBJ2-3 | - | - | TRBV15 | TGTGCCACCAGCAGAGAATCGCAGGGAATCACAGATACGCAGTATTTT | CATSRESQGITDTQYF
TRBJ2-7 | - | - | TRBV9 | TGTGCCAGCAGCGTAGAAGGGGACGAGCAGTACTTC | CASSVEGDEQYF
TRBJ2-5 | TRBD2 | once | TRBV14 | TGTGCCAGCAGCCAACCGAGGGGGGGACTAGCGGACTCTCAAGAGACCCAGTACTTC | CASSQPRGGLADSQETQYF
TRBJ1-2 | - | few | TRBV28 | TGTGCCAGCAGTTTAGGGGGGAACTATGGCTACACCTTC | CASSLGGNYGYTF
TRBJ1-1 | - | - | TRBV6-1 | TGTGCCAGCAGTGGTATGGGGGGCACTGAAGCTTTCTTT | CASSGMGGTEAFF
TRBJ2-2 | - | - | TRBV7-6 | TGTGCCAGCAGTCAGACAGGTCCCACCGGGGAGCTGTTTTTT | CASSQTGPTGELFF
TRBJ1-1 | - | - | TRBV7-2 | TGTGCCAGCAGCGCGATAGGACAAGTAAACACTGAAGCTTTCTTT | CASSAIGQVNTEAFF
TRBJ2-5 | TRBD1 | - | TRBV9 | TGTGCCAGCAGTCACCGGGACAGGGGGCCCCAAGAGACCCAGTACTTC | CASSHRDRGPQETQYF
TRBJ2-2 | TRBD1 | - | TRBV6-6 | TGTGCCAGCATCCTGGACAGGGCCGGGGAGCTGTTTTTT | CASILDRAGELFF
TRBJ2-1 | TRBD2 | - | TRBV18 | TGTGCCAGCTCTTGGACTAGCGGGAGGACCTACAATGAGCAGTTCTTC | CASSWTSGRTYNEQFF
TRBJ2-7 | TRBD1 | - | TRBV7-6 | TGTGCCAGCAGCCGGGACAGGGGCCGCTACGAGCAGTACTTC | CASSRDRGRYEQYF
TRBJ2-1 | TRBD2 | - | TRBV11-2 | TGTGCCAGCAGCCCACTAGCGGGGCACAATGAGCAGTTCTTC | CASSPLAGHNEQFF
TRBJ2-2 | - | few | TRBV6-5 | TGTGCCAGCGCCGGGACACTGAACACCGGGGAGCTGTTTTTT | CASAGTLNTGELFF
TRBJ1-1 | - | - | TRBV10-2 | TGCGCCAGCAAGAAGGGGGAGTATACTGAAGCTTTCTTT | CASKKGEYTEAFF